The clone carrying this TCR beta chain was seen just once. Each unsorted PBMC replicate got 300 ng genomic DNA, tens of thousands of genomes. Repertoires were generated with immunoSEQ multiplex PCR, while TCRdb's copy carries only in-frame clones and drops some. The sample has about 600,000 clones; roughly 79% are singletons. The sample belongs to a study of shared clonotypes between healthy human individuals. With unsorted samples, genomic DNA was obtained from 89 million or so PBMCs. CDR3 length: 13 amino acids. The V and J ends lost 0 bases and 7 bases respectively, with 8 bases between them. CDR1 is SGHRS, CDR2 YFSETQ, per germline.

Sequencing was done on a sample of PBMCs. This TCR was recovered from a woman aged 40 to 50 in good health. Some clones in this sample may be carry-over from other donors' samples. V and J are TRBV5-1 and TRBJ2-1, with D unresolved. CDR3 DNA sequence: TGCGCCAGCAGCTTGGCCGGGCCTAATGAGCAGTTCTTC. Its translation: CASSLAGPNEQFF.